These T cell receptor beta chains were read from a single sample in a study of CD8+CD57+ T cells in acquired aplastic anemia. TCRdb processed the reads anew with MiXCR; each CDR3 protein has one entry. The table lists approximately 300,000 distinct CDR3 sequences, approximately 57% of them singletons. Sequenced input: sorted CD4+, CD8+, or CD8+CD57+ T cells (not recorded which) from PBMCs. All receptors derive from a human donor with aplastic anemia. The CDR3 runs from the conserved cysteine through the conserved F or W. Fields, in order: V gene, J gene, clone size, D gene, CDR3 DNA, CDR3 protein. A D gene is named only where the DNA matches it firmly. Clone size is given for some rows only: seen once, a few or many times, or a class if the clone is expanded.

V: TRBV7-8
J: TRBJ2-1
size: once
D: -
DNA: TGTGCCAGCAGCTTAGAGGCGCAGCTCCCTCGCAATGAGCAGTTCTTC
CDR3: CASSLEAQLPRNEQFF

V: TRBV20-1
J: TRBJ2-7
size: -
D: TRBD1
DNA: TGCAGTGCTAGAGAGCTGGACAGGGAAGTTTACGAGCAGTACTTC
CDR3: CSARELDREVYEQYF

V: TRBV6-1
J: TRBJ2-7
size: once
D: TRBD1
DNA: TGTGCCAGCAGCCAGGACAGGGCTCCCTACGAGCAGTACTTC
CDR3: CASSQDRAPYEQYF

V: TRBV7-6
J: TRBJ2-1
size: once
D: -
DNA: TGTGCCAGCAGCTTACTCGGGGAGGAACTGGGGGATGAGCAGTTCTTC
CDR3: CASSLLGEELGDEQFF

V: TRBV20-1
J: TRBJ2-3
size: -
D: TRBD2
DNA: TGCAGTGCTAGATCCCCAGCGACTAGCGCACCAGATACGCAGTATTTT
CDR3: CSARSPATSAPDTQYF

V: TRBV11-1
J: TRBJ2-7
size: -
D: -
DNA: TGTGCCACCGAGGGGGTGAATGGCGAGCAGTACTTC
CDR3: CATEGVNGEQYF

V: TRBV7-9
J: TRBJ2-6
size: -
D: -
DNA: TGTGCCAGCAGCTCGGTCTTAACAGCCTCTGGGGCCAACGTCCTGACTTTC
CDR3: CASSSVLTASGANVLTF

V: TRBV20-1
J: TRBJ1-2
size: -
D: -
DNA: TGCGGTGCTAGTGTTTCGGGTCTTGACTATGGCTACACCTTC
CDR3: CGASVSGLDYGYTF

V: TRBV5-1
J: TRBJ1-6
size: -
D: -
DNA: TGCGCCAGCAGCTTGGGAATAGGTTCACCCCTCCACTTT
CDR3: CASSLGIGSPLHF

V: TRBV20-1
J: TRBJ1-3
size: once
D: -
DNA: TGCAGTGCGAGATACTCTGGAAACACCATATATTTT
CDR3: CSARYSGNTIYF

V: TRBV20-1
J: TRBJ2-2
size: -
D: -
DNA: TGCAGTGCTAGGGAGCCCAGGGAGCTGTTTTTT
CDR3: CSAREPRELFF

V: TRBV19
J: TRBJ1-5
size: -
D: TRBD1
DNA: TGTGCCAGTAGCGACAGGGGGCATCAGCCCCAGCATTTT
CDR3: CASSDRGHQPQHF

V: TRBV12-3/TRBV12-4
J: TRBJ2-3
size: -
D: TRBD2
DNA: TGTGCCAGCAGTTTGCTAGCGGGATACTCAGATACGCAGTATTTT
CDR3: CASSLLAGYSDTQYF

V: TRBV2
J: TRBJ2-5
size: few
D: -
DNA: TGTGCCAGCCTTGGGGACGCGCCTGTGGGGACCCAGTACTTC
CDR3: CASLGDAPVGTQYF

V: TRBV6-6
J: TRBJ2-2
size: many
D: -
DNA: TGTGCCAGCAGTCCGGAGTCGAGGGAGCTGTTTTTT
CDR3: CASSPESRELFF